This T cell receptor (beta chain) was recovered during a study of T-cell memory formation after mild COVID-19. This clonotype was detected a few times. Germline CDR1 and CDR2: SGHRS and YFSETQ. J gave up 3 bases and V 0 bases, and 2 bases lay outside the gene matches. The CDR3 loop spans 16 amino acids. One entry per CDR3 protein results from TCRdb running MiXCR on the 5' RACE reads. The data show 250,000 to 400,000 distinct CDR3 sequences, roughly an eighth seen once. Sequenced material: PBMCs or a T cell subset sorted from them (not recorded which). The chain has TRBV5-1 and TRBJ2-3; 12 bases map to TRBD1. The source is a man aged 18 to 29 who had mild COVID-19 (a few samples of this study predate the infection). Cell type and time point are not known. CDR3 loop: CASSLGGQGATDTQYF. The CDR3, as DNA: TGCGCCAGCAGCTTGGGGGGACAGGGGGCGACAGATACGCAGTATTTT. The entire variable domain, with the rest obtained from reference TRBV5-1 and TRBJ2-3, is as follows: KAGVTQTPRYLIKTRGQQVTLSCSPISGHRSVSWYQQTPGQGLQFLFEYFSETQRNKGNFPGRFSGRQFSNSRSEMNVSTLELGDSALYLCASSLGGQGATDTQYFGPGTRLTVL.